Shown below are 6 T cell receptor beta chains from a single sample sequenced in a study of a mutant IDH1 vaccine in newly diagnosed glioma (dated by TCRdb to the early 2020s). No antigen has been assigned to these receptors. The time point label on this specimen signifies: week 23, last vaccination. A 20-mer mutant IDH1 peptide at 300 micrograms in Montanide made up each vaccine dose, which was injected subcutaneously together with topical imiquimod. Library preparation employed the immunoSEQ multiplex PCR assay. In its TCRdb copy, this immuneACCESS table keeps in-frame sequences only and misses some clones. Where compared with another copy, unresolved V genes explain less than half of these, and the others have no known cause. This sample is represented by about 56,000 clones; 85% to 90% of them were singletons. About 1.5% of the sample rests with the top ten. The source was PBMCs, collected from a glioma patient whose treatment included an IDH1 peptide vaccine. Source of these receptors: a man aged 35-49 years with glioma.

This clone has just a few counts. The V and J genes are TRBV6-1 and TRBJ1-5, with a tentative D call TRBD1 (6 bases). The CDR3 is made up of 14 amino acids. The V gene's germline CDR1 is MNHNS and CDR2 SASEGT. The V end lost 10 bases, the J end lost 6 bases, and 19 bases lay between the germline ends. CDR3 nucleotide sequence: TGTGCCACCCAGCCCCCAGGGGATGGTCAGCCCCAGCATTTT. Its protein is CATQPPGDGQPQHF.

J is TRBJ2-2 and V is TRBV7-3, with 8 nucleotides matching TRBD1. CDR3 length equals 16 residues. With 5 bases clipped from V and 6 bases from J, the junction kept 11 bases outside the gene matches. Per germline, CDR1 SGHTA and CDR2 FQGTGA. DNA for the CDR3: TGTGCCAGCAGCCCCAGTGGACAGGGATTGTCCGGGGAGCTGTTTTTT. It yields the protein CASSPSGQGLSGELFF.

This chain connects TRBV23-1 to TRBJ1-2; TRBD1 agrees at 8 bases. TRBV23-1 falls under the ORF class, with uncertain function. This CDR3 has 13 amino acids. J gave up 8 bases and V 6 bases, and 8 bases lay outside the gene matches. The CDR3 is CASSYRGEGGYTF. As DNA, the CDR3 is TGCGCCAGCAGCTACAGGGGGGAAGGAGGCTACACCTTC.

The chain's CDR3 is CASSLASGHIQYF. CDR3 coding DNA: TGTGCCAGCAGCTTAGCGTCGGGACACATTCAGTACTTC. The V call is TRBV11-2, the J call TRBJ2-4; D may correspond to TRBD1 or TRBD2 (5 bases each). This CDR3 spans 13 amino acids. Germline V CDR1 and CDR2: SGHAT, FQNNGV. V was shortened by 1 base and J by 8 bases, with 9 bases between the two germline ends.

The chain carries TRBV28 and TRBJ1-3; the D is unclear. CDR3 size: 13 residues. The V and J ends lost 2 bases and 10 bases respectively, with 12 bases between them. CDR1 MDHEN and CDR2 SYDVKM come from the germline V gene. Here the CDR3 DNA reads TGTGCCAGCAGTTTACCCATCACTTTAACCATATATTTT. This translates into CASSLPITLTIYF.

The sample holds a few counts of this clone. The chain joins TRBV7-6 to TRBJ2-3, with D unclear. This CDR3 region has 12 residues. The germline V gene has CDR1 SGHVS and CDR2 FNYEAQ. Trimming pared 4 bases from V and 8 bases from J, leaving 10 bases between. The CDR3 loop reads CASSSPIGTQYF. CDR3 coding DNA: TGTGCCAGCAGCTCCCCGATAGGTACGCAGTATTTT.